Shown below are 13 T cell receptor beta chains from a single sample sequenced in a study of spatial heterogeneity in lung cancer. Findings and caveats of the study: Intratumoral expanded alpha and beta TCR counts were found to track tumor mutation counts.

Using its own MiXCR run on the 5' RACE reads, TCRdb lists one record per CDR3 protein. The sample comprises about 8,000 distinct CDR3 sequences, almost 9.5% of which are singletons, and 8% to 10% rests with the top ten. These TCRs are of unknown antigen specificity. As for time point: sample taken at primary tumor resection. The specimen was lung tumor tissue, collected at surgery. The receptor set was obtained from a male donor with early-stage non-small cell lung cancer.

This chain connects TRBV28 to TRBJ1-2; D is unclear. The ends were cut back, 6 bases at V and 6 bases at J, with 11 bases in the middle. CDR3 size: 12 residues. The V gene's germline CDR1 is MDHEN and CDR2 SYDVKM. CDR3 bases: TGTGCCAGCAGCCGGGCAGGCGATGGCTACACCTTC. Translating gives CASSRAGDGYTF.

In its sample, this clonotype was seen once. This rearrangement joins TRBV20-1 to TRBJ1-2, with D perhaps TRBD1 (5 bases). Between the trimmed V and J ends, which lost 2 bases and 8 bases, there was a span of 9 bases. In germline, CDR1 is DFQATT, CDR2 SNEGSKA (reference sequence). This CDR3 comprises 11 residues. The CDR3 loop is CSARRQTGYTF. As DNA, the CDR3 is TGCAGTGCTAGAAGACAGACGGGCTACACCTTC.

This clonotype has ten or more counts. The chain recombines TRBV7-2 with TRBJ1-6, with TRBD1 matching over 7 bases. The CDR3 contains 14 residues. The V gene's germline CDR1 is SGHTA and CDR2 FQGNSA. Germline trimming cut 5 bases from V and 8 bases from J; bases unmatched to any gene: 6. The CDR3 DNA reads TGTGCCAGCAGCCCACACAGGGGAGATTCACCCCTCCACTTT. This gives the protein CASSPHRGDSPLHF.

The genes are TRBV29-1 and TRBJ2-1; 8 bases map to TRBD2. CDR3 length: 13 residues. Germline V gene lookup returns CDR1 SQVTM and CDR2 ANQGSEA. The trim removed 4 bases at V and 4 bases at J, leaving 3 bases unmatched. CDR3 sequence (DNA): TGCAGCGTTGTTAGCGGGGTGTACAATGAGCAGTTCTTC. This gives the protein CSVVSGVYNEQFF.

This clonotype was observed many times. J is TRBJ2-2 and V is TRBV6-5; D is tentatively TRBD1 or TRBD2 (5 bases each). V was pared by 5 bases and J by 0 bases, with 16 bases between. Germline loops: CDR1 MNHEY, CDR2 SVGAGI. The CDR3 runs 17 residues. The CDR3 sequence is CASSRAIRGSNTGELFF. Here the CDR3 DNA reads TGTGCCAGCAGTCGAGCTATACGGGGCTCGAACACCGGGGAGCTGTTTTTT.

As to this clonotype: A much bigger clone sits one base away, suggesting this may be a read error. The chain has TRBV13 and TRBJ2-1; D is unresolved. CDR3 length: 13 amino acids. Germline CDR1 and CDR2: PRHDT and FYEKMQ (reference sequence). Here the CDR3 reads CVSSHRGTPEQFF. The CDR3 DNA sequence: TGTGTCAGCAGCCACCGAGGCACGCCGGAGCAGTTCTTC.

This clonotype is medium-sized within its sample. CDR3 sequence reads: CASSSLGGAVPFEQYF. CDR3 coding DNA: TGTGCCAGCAGTTCCCTCGGGGGCGCGGTCCCGTTCGAGCAGTACTTC. The V gene is TRBV28, the J gene TRBJ2-7, with D possibly being TRBD1 or TRBD2 (6 bases each). From germline, CDR1 is MDHEN and CDR2 SYDVKM. The germline V and J ends were trimmed by 4 bases and 6 bases, with 22 bases remaining between them. CDR3 length: 16 residues.

This sequence joins TRBV7-8 and TRBJ1-3; D unclear. Germline CDR1 is SGHVS and CDR2 is FQNEAQ. This CDR3 has 13 amino acids. Trimming took 5 bases from V and 2 from J, leaving 7 bases between them. CDR3 DNA sequence: TGTGCCAGCAGCCGCCTTCCTGGAAACACCATATATTTT. Its translation: CASSRLPGNTIYF.

This clonotype qualifies as medium-sized. The V gene is TRBV30, the J gene TRBJ1-3, with D uncertain. Germline V gives CDR1 GTSNPN, CDR2 SVGIG (reference sequence). The CDR3 has 14 amino acids. Trimming took off 1 base at V and 0 bases at J, with 7 bases between the two ends. CDR3 residues: CAWSDGSSGNTIYF. The CDR3 DNA sequence: TGTGCCTGGAGTGACGGGAGCTCTGGAAACACCATATATTTT.

This clonotype rates as medium-sized (0.01 to 0.1%). V is TRBV6-6 and J is TRBJ1-2; 7 positions match TRBD1. CDR3 length: 13 residues. CDR1 is MNHNY and CDR2 is SVGAGI in the germline V gene (reference sequence). J lost 3 bases, V lost 6 bases, and 4 bases had no gene match. CDR3 coding DNA: TGTGCCAGCAGATATGACAGGGACTATGGCTACACCTTC. Protein product: CASRYDRDYGYTF.

This clonotype is classed as medium-sized. The chain is built from TRBV7-2 and TRBJ2-2; 8 bases fit TRBD1. CDR1 and CDR2 from the germline V gene are SGHTA and FQGNSA. The J segment lost 5 bases and the V segment lost 5 bases, leaving 16 bases of the junction unmatched. The CDR3 runs 18 residues. Here the CDR3 DNA reads TGTGCCAGCAGCCGAGGGGACAGGCCCCCGAAGGGAACCGGGGAGCTGTTTTTT. As protein: CASSRGDRPPKGTGELFF.

This clonotype counts as large (0.1 to 1%). CDR3: CASSTVSGANVLTF. CDR3 nucleotides: TGTGCCAGCAGTACAGTCTCTGGGGCCAACGTCCTGACTTTC. The rearrangement joins TRBV6-2 or TRBV6-3 to TRBJ2-6; D call uncertain. Germline CDR1 reads MNHEY; CDR2 reads SVGEGT. This CDR3 region has 14 residues. V was clipped by 5 bases and J by 0 bases, with 5 bases between them.

This clonotype was picked up many times. The V gene is TRBV20-1, the J gene TRBJ1-2; D uncertain. In germline, CDR1 is DFQATT, CDR2 SNEGSKA (reference sequence). This CDR3 comprises 13 residues. Trimming stripped 6 bases from V and 0 bases from J, with 11 bases between. As DNA, the CDR3 is TGCAGTGCCAGACACATAACTAACTATGGCTACACCTTC. Encoded protein: CSARHITNYGYTF.